This entry lists 10 T cell receptor beta chains sequenced from one sample in a study of shared clonotypes between healthy human individuals. Terminally differentiated effector memory CD45RA+ cells were left out of the naive CD8 fraction, which was CD45RO-negative and positively selected for CCR7. Data came from immunoSEQ multiplex PCR; TCRdb stores just in-frame clones and leaves some out. The sample includes fewer than 800,000 clones, 92% of them seen just once. Sequences were obtained from naive CD8+ T cells sorted from blood. These receptor sequences come from a man aged 30 to 45 in good health.

The chain employs TRBV28 and TRBJ2-6; D not certain. V shed 5 bases and J shed 0 bases, with 8 bases lying between them. This CDR3 spans 15 amino acids. Germline CDR1 is MDHEN and CDR2 is SYDVKM. The CDR3 nucleotides are TGTGCCAGCAGTAAAGGGATCTCTGGGGCCAACGTCCTGACTTTC. Translation gives CASSKGISGANVLTF.

The chain is built from TRBV13 and TRBJ2-1; the match to TRBD1 covers 7 bases. Trimming cost V 5 bases and J 4 bases; bases outside gene matches: 8. Germline CDR1 PRHDT, CDR2 FYEKMQ (reference sequence). CDR3 length: 15 amino acids. The CDR3 nucleotides are TGTGCCAGCAGCCTCCGGGACAGTGGATACAATGAGCAGTTCTTC. Protein product: CASSLRDSGYNEQFF.

The chain recombines TRBV4-1 with TRBJ2-7; 12 nucleotides line up with TRBD2. The CDR3 has 16 residues. Germline V lookup: CDR1 MGHRA, CDR2 YSYEKL. V gave up 4 bases and J gave up 6 bases; unmatched junction bases: 10. CDR3 nucleotide sequence: TGCGCCAGCAGCCCTGTGGTTCTAGCGGGAGGGCCCGAGCAGTACTTC. Protein sequence: CASSPVVLAGGPEQYF.

The chain uses TRBV28 and TRBJ2-3; a weak D match, TRBD1 (5 bases). CDR1 and CDR2 (germline): MDHEN, SYDVKM. Trimming shortened V by 2 bases and J by 2 bases, and 17 bases separated the two germline ends. CDR3 size: 17 residues. CDR3 in DNA: TGTGCCAGCAGTTTAAGCCATGACAGAAGGATCACAGATACGCAGTATTTT. Its protein is CASSLSHDRRITDTQYF. The variable domain in full, with the rest retrieved from reference TRBV28 and TRBJ2-3, is DVKVTQSSRYLVKRTGEKVFLECVQDMDHENMFWYRQDPGLGLRLIYFSYDVKMKEKGDIPEGYSVSREKKERFSLILESASTNQTSMYLCASSLSHDRRITDTQYFGPGTRLTVL.

In its sample, this clone was seen once. The chain couples TRBV27 to TRBJ2-1; 10 bases are shared with TRBD2. The CDR3 is made up of 17 amino acids. J lost 10 bases, V lost 2 bases, and 14 bases had no gene match. Germline V CDR1 and CDR2: MNHEY, SMNVEV (reference sequence). The CDR3 protein is CASSLRASGSIVLEQFF. The CDR3 DNA reads as TGTGCCAGCAGTTTAAGGGCTAGCGGGAGTATCGTTTTAGAGCAGTTCTTC.

The chain couples TRBV2 to TRBJ2-7; D perhaps matches TRBD2 (6 bases). V gave up 2 bases and J gave up 2 bases, with 10 bases separating them. This CDR3 has 14 residues. The germline V gene has CDR1 SNHLY and CDR2 FYNNEI. CDR3 sequence: CASSEYGGTYEQYF. The CDR3 DNA follows: TGTGCCAGCAGTGAATATGGGGGGACCTACGAGCAGTACTTC.

The chain couples TRBV27 to TRBJ2-1; TRBD2 matches 14 bases. Trimming took 6 bases from V and 4 from J; bases not matched to a gene: 5. Germline V CDR1 and CDR2: MNHEY, SMNVEV (reference sequence). CDR3 length equals 16 residues. CDR3 coding DNA: TGTGCCAGCAGGCCGGGACTAGCGGGAGTATACAATGAGCAGTTCTTC. Translated, it gives CASRPGLAGVYNEQFF.

The V and J genes are TRBV30 and TRBJ1-2; possibly TRBD1 for D (6 bases). Germline V gene lookup returns CDR1 GTSNPN and CDR2 SVGIG (reference sequence). Trimming took 1 base from V and 6 from J, leaving 24 bases between them. This CDR3 has 17 residues. CDR3 amino acids: CAWSGGATGFVEHGYTF. The CDR3 nucleotides are TGTGCCTGGAGTGGAGGTGCGACAGGCTTTGTGGAGCATGGCTACACCTTC.

The chain couples TRBV5-6 to TRBJ2-5; 10 bases map to TRBD2. V dropped 4 bases and J dropped 5; count of bases not matched to a gene: 8. The CDR3 sequence is 15 residues long. In germline, CDR1 is SGHDT, CDR2 YYEEEE. CDR3 in DNA: TGTGCCAGCAGCCCCGGACTAGCGGATCGGGAGACCCAGTACTTC. Amino acid sequence: CASSPGLADRETQYF.

The chain couples TRBV28 to TRBJ1-5; D gene ambiguous. CDR1 is MDHEN and CDR2 is SYDVKM in the germline V gene. V was pared by 4 bases and J by 3 bases, with 10 bases between. The CDR3 spans 14 residues. DNA of the CDR3: TGTGCCAGCAGTTCAGACCGATACAATCAGCCCCAGCATTTT. Residues: CASSSDRYNQPQHF. Combining the CDR3 with reference TRBV28 and TRBJ1-5 gives the whole variable domain DVKVTQSSRYLVKRTGEKVFLECVQDMDHENMFWYRQDPGLGLRLIYFSYDVKMKEKGDIPEGYSVSREKKERFSLILESASTNQTSMYLCASSSDRYNQPQHFGDGTRLSIL.